This is a list of T cell receptor beta chains from one sample in a study of identical twins. TCRdb independently ran MiXCR on the 5' RACE reads; one entry per CDR3 protein. This table has some 760,000 distinct CDR3 sequences, approximately 18% appearing once. This same sample was also part of a study on T cells expressing NK-cell markers.

The source material was PBMCs. These receptors originate from a young woman in good health. Both conserved end residues are part of each CDR3. A D gene is named only where the DNA matches it firmly. Rows may omit the clone size; those that give it use once, few, many or a size class.

len	v_gene	j_gene	abundance	d_gene	CDR3nt	CDR3aa
11	TRBV20-1	TRBJ1-3	-	-	TGCAGTGCTAGGAGGGAACACACCATATATTTT	CSARREHTIYF
13	TRBV5-1	TRBJ1-1	-	-	TGCGCCAGCAGCTTGGAGGCAGGGGATAAAGCTTTCTTT	CASSLEAGDKAFF
14	TRBV5-1	TRBJ2-2	-	TRBD1	TGCGCCAGCAGCACGGGACAGTACACCGGGGAGCTGTTTTTT	CASSTGQYTGELFF
15	TRBV5-6	TRBJ2-2	-	-	TGTGCCAGCAGCTGGGGTTGGAGCGGCACCGGGGAGCTGTTTTTT	CASSWGWSGTGELFF
13	TRBV4-3	TRBJ1-1	-	-	TGCGCCAGCAGCCAAGGCAAACGGGACTTGGTATGGTTT	CASSQGKRDLVWF
14	TRBV5-1	TRBJ2-3	-	TRBD1	TGCGCCAGTGCGGACAGGGCGAACACAGATACGCAGTATTTT	CASADRANTDTQYF
15	TRBV20-1	TRBJ2-3	few	-	TGCAGTGCTAGAGATGCGGGGGCCAGTGCAGATACGCAGTATTTT	CSARDAGASADTQYF
14	TRBV12-3/TRBV12-4	TRBJ2-1	few	TRBD1	TGTGCCAGCAGTACGGACAGGGGAGGCAATGAGCAGTTCTTC	CASSTDRGGNEQFF
16	TRBV5-1	TRBJ1-1	few	-	TGCGCCAGCGGACTAAGGCCTATCACCCGCGTCACTGAAGCTTTCTTT	CASGLRPITRVTEAFF
14	TRBV6-5	TRBJ1-2	few	TRBD1	TGTGCCAGCAGTTACCGGGGACAGGTCTATGGCTACACCTTC	CASSYRGQVYGYTF
13	TRBV7-9	TRBJ2-1	-	-	TGTGCCAGCAGCTTCCAGTCGGGCTATGAGCAGTTCTTC	CASSFQSGYEQFF
15	TRBV11-3	TRBJ2-7	once	TRBD1	TGTGCCAGCAGCTTGGAGGGACAGGGATCCAACGAGCAGTACTTC	CASSLEGQGSNEQYF
15	TRBV28	TRBJ1-2	-	TRBD1	TGTGCCAGCAGTAACCAGGGGGGGGCAACGGATGGCTACACCTTC	CASSNQGGATDGYTF
12	TRBV12-3/TRBV12-4	TRBJ1-2	-	-	TGTGCCAGCAGGAAAATGGGGTATGGCTACACCTTC	CASRKMGYGYTF
13	TRBV29-1	TRBJ2-1	few	-	TGCAGCGTTGATAAAGGTAGAATCCTTGAGCAGTTCTTC	CSVDKGRILEQFF
12	TRBV10-3	TRBJ2-1	-	-	TGTGCCATCAAGACGGGGGCGAATGAGCAGTTCTTC	CAIKTGANEQFF